A selection of T cell receptor beta chains follows, all from one sample in a study of brain T cells in children with intractable seizures. Libraries were prepared by immunoSEQ multiplex PCR; TCRdb keeps only in-frame clonotypes and omits some of them. The sample holds just under 65,000 clones; 90% to 96% are singletons and the top ten take over 0.35%. The source was peripheral blood, collected at surgery. Source of these receptors: a boy in the first two years of life with focal cortical dysplasia and intractable seizures. Each CDR3 is given with its conserved first and last residue. D genes are given only for firm matches. Not all rows give a size; the values are once, few, many and, for expanded clones, a class.

size	V	D	J	CDR3	DNA
NA	TRBV5-1	TRBD2	TRBJ2-1	CASSYRTGLAGGRNEQFF	TGCGCCAGCAGTTATAGGACGGGTCTAGCGGGAGGGCGTAATGAGCAGTTCTTC
NA	TRBV2	NA	TRBJ2-5	CASSQGTQYF	TGTGCCAGCAGTCAGGGGACCCAGTACTTC
NA	TRBV16	NA	TRBJ1-1	CASSQSPGREAFF	TGTGCCAGCAGCCAATCCCCGGGCCGTGAAGCTTTCTTT
few	TRBV12-2	NA	TRBJ1-1	CASRLERQKESDTEAFF	TGTGCAAGTCGCTTAGAAAGACAGAAAGAGTCGGACACTGAAGCTTTCTTT
few	TRBV3-1/TRBV3-2	NA	TRBJ1-2	CASAWGRNYGYTF	TGTGCCAGCGCATGGGGCAGGAACTATGGCTACACCTTC
few	TRBV5-1	TRBD1	TRBJ2-5	CASSLGDRGRETQYF	TGCGCCAGCAGCTTGGGGGACAGGGGCAGAGAGACCCAGTACTTC
NA	TRBV9	TRBD1	TRBJ1-3	CASSVDGNGKGAQNTIYF	TGTGCCAGCAGCGTAGATGGGAACGGAAAGGGGGCGCAAAACACCATATATTTT
NA	TRBV18	NA	TRBJ2-3	CASSPGDTQYF	TGTGCCAGCTCACCGGGAGATACGCAGTATTTT
few	TRBV4-2	NA	TRBJ1-6	CASSQQGYNSPLHF	TGTGCCAGCAGCCAACAGGGATATAATTCACCCCTCCACTTT
NA	TRBV24-1	TRBD2	TRBJ2-1	CATSAPLAGGRNEQFF	TGTGCCACCTCTGCCCCACTAGCGGGAGGGCGAAATGAGCAGTTCTTC
NA	TRBV2	NA	TRBJ1-4	CASSFRPNEKLFF	TGTGCCAGCTCATTCAGACCGAATGAAAAACTGTTTTTT
NA	TRBV4-2	TRBD2	TRBJ2-1	CASSRILGLAGNNEQFF	TGTGCCAGCAGCCGTATACTGGGACTAGCGGGGAACAATGAGCAGTTCTTC
NA	TRBV28	NA	TRBJ1-3	CASSLGRGGNTIYF	TGTGCCAGCAGTTTAGGCCGAGGGGGAAACACCATATATTTT
NA	TRBV7-9	NA	TRBJ1-3	CASSLERQPASGNTIYF	TGTGCCAGCAGCTTAGAAAGACAGCCAGCCTCTGGAAACACCATATATTTT
NA	TRBV12-5	NA	TRBJ2-7	CASGLVYSSGNMSYEQYF	TGTGCTAGTGGTTTGGTATACAGCTCGGGGAATATGTCCTACGAGCAGTACTTC
once	TRBV15	NA	TRBJ1-4	CATSRDRGENEKLFF	TGTGCCACCAGCAGAGATAGGGGAGAGAATGAAAAACTGTTTTTT
NA	TRBV18	TRBD1	TRBJ2-7	CASSPPAGGWNEQYF	TGTGCCAGCTCACCACCAGCAGGGGGCTGGAACGAGCAGTACTTC
once	TRBV5-4	NA	TRBJ1-2	CASSSPAGYGYTF	TGTGCCAGCAGCTCGCCGGCGGGCTATGGCTACACCTTC
NA	TRBV28	NA	TRBJ1-5	CASSPGRTEIVVNSNQPQHF	TGTGCCAGCAGCCCGGGACGGACCGAGATAGTAGTCAATAGCAATCAGCCCCAGCATTTT
NA	TRBV19	NA	TRBJ2-4	CASSIDPSGKNIQYF	TGTGCCAGTAGTATAGATCCCAGCGGTAAAAACATTCAGTACTTC
NA	TRBV11-2	NA	TRBJ1-2	CASSSLVRGYTF	TGTGCCAGCAGCTCCTTAGTGAGGGGCTACACCTTC
NA	TRBV19	TRBD1	TRBJ1-5	CASRITGDDQPQHF	TGTGCCAGTAGAATTACAGGGGACGATCAGCCCCAGCATTTT
NA	TRBV21-1	NA	TRBJ2-5	CASSKDTLRQGGRTQYF	TGTGCCAGCAGCAAAGATACGCTTCGGCAGGGAGGTAGGACCCAGTACTTC
NA	TRBV5-1	NA	TRBJ1-2	CASSYLGPGYTF	TGCGCCAGCAGCTACCTCGGTCCGGGCTACACCTTC
NA	TRBV14	NA	TRBJ2-2	CASSQARQLLNTGELFF	TGTGCCAGCAGCCAAGCGAGACAGCTACTAAACACCGGGGAGCTGTTTTTT
NA	TRBV19	NA	TRBJ1-3	CASSMSRNPGNTIYF	TGTGCCAGTAGTATGAGCAGAAACCCTGGAAACACCATATATTTT
NA	TRBV3-1/TRBV3-2	NA	TRBJ1-1	CASSQGDGGVTEAFF	TGTGCCAGCAGCCAAGGGGATGGGGGGGTCACTGAAGCTTTCTTT
NA	TRBV18	TRBD1	TRBJ1-4	CASSPIGRGLGNEKLFF	TGTGCCAGCTCACCGATCGGGAGGGGGCTTGGTAATGAAAAACTGTTTTTT
NA	TRBV6-1	NA	TRBJ2-7	CASSEIHGGHSIYEQYF	TGTGCCAGCAGTGAAATCCACGGCGGACATAGTATCTACGAGCAGTACTTC
NA	TRBV4-3	NA	TRBJ1-4	CASSQDVIFRPATNEKLFF	TGCGCCAGCAGCCAAGATGTAATCTTTCGGCCTGCAACTAATGAAAAACTGTTTTTT
NA	TRBV10-2	NA	TRBJ1-2	CASSVDPGGRNYGYTF	TGCGCCAGCAGTGTCGACCCCGGGGGAAGGAACTATGGCTACACCTTC
NA	TRBV27	NA	TRBJ1-4	CASSLWASTNEKLFF	TGTGCCAGCAGTTTATGGGCATCGACTAATGAAAAACTGTTTTTT
NA	TRBV18	NA	TRBJ1-2	CASSPGGGMKGYTF	TGTGCCAGCTCACCCGGAGGGGGGATGAAGGGCTACACCTTC
NA	TRBV11-2	NA	TRBJ1-2	CASSLERRAGGYTF	TGTGCCAGCAGCTTAGAACGACGGGCGGGGGGCTACACCTTC
once	TRBV24-1	NA	TRBJ2-2	CATSDPMTAVNTGELFF	TGTGCCACCAGTGATCCGATGACAGCCGTCAACACCGGGGAGCTGTTTTTT
NA	TRBV19	NA	TRBJ2-3	CASSIRAVTDTQYF	TGTGCCAGTAGTATAAGAGCGGTCACAGATACGCAGTATTTT
NA	TRBV27	NA	TRBJ1-1	CASWLEGLNTEAFF	TGTGCCAGCTGGTTGGAGGGGTTGAACACTGAAGCTTTCTTT
NA	TRBV5-3	NA	TRBJ2-7	CARSIRQPYEQYF	TGTGCCAGAAGCATCAGACAGCCCTACGAGCAGTACTTC
NA	TRBV19	NA	TRBJ1-1	CASSLAGRTEAFF	TGTGCCAGTAGTTTGGCGGGAAGGACTGAAGCTTTCTTT
NA	TRBV7-8	NA	TRBJ2-7	CASSLSPATYQQYF	TGTGCCAGCAGCCTCTCTCCGGCTACTTATCAGCAGTACTTC
NA	TRBV15	NA	TRBJ1-2	CATSSPTWLGGYTF	TGTGCCACCAGCAGCCCGACCTGGCTGGGTGGCTACACCTTC
NA	TRBV29-1	NA	TRBJ2-7	CSVEGRGPYEQYF	TGCAGCGTTGAGGGCAGGGGACCCTACGAGCAGTACTTC
NA	TRBV5-1	NA	TRBJ1-2	CASSAGRNYGYTF	TGCGCCAGCAGCGCGGGACGCAACTATGGCTACACCTTC
NA	TRBV10-3	NA	TRBJ1-1	CAISESTVNTEAFF	TGTGCCATCAGTGAGAGCACGGTGAACACTGAAGCTTTCTTT
NA	TRBV5-6	NA	TRBJ2-4	CASSLARGLAKNIQYF	TGTGCCAGCAGCTTGGCCCGGGGGCTGGCCAAAAACATTCAGTACTTC
NA	TRBV3-1/TRBV3-2	TRBD2	TRBJ2-2	CASSLGRARTGELFF	TGTGCCAGCAGCCTCGGGAGGGCCCGGACCGGGGAGCTGTTTTTT
NA	TRBV18	NA	TRBJ2-1	CASLTIQGYNEQFF	TGTGCCAGCCTTACTATACAGGGTTACAATGAGCAGTTCTTC
NA	TRBV7-3	NA	TRBJ2-7	CASSLNPGNFGEQYF	TGTGCCAGCAGCCTGAATCCGGGAAACTTCGGAGAGCAGTACTTC
once	TRBV6-5	NA	TRBJ2-1	CASRTPGPGDNEQFF	TGTGCCAGCAGGACCCCAGGGCCAGGGGACAATGAGCAGTTCTTC
NA	TRBV7-8	TRBD2	TRBJ2-3	CASSLELAGGRNTQYF	TGTGCCAGCAGCTTAGAGTTAGCGGGAGGAAGGAATACGCAGTATTTT
NA	TRBV6-2/TRBV6-3	TRBD1	TRBJ2-7	CASSNRGSYYEQYF	TGTGCCAGCAGTAACAGGGGGTCATACTACGAGCAGTACTTC
NA	TRBV5-1	NA	TRBJ2-1	CASSSGQNSYNEQFF	TGCGCCAGCAGCTCCGGACAGAATTCCTACAATGAGCAGTTCTTC
NA	TRBV7-6	NA	TRBJ1-1	CASSLAQAGYGNTEAFF	TGTGCCAGCAGCTTAGCGCAGGCAGGATATGGGAACACTGAAGCTTTCTTT
NA	TRBV5-1	TRBD2	TRBJ2-7	CASSLQPSGFATYEQYF	TGCGCCAGCAGCTTGCAGCCTAGCGGGTTCGCGACCTACGAGCAGTACTTC
once	TRBV4-1	NA	TRBJ2-7	CASSRAGHEQYF	TGCGCCAGCAGCCGGGCCGGGCACGAGCAGTACTTC
NA	TRBV28	TRBD1	TRBJ2-5	CASSTPSTGKETQYF	TGTGCCAGCAGTACCCCCTCGACAGGGAAAGAGACCCAGTACTTC
NA	TRBV7-9	NA	TRBJ1-6	CASSLLLWGRGSPLHF	TGTGCCAGCAGCTTGCTACTTTGGGGAAGAGGGTCACCCCTCCACTTT
NA	TRBV7-9	NA	TRBJ1-6	CASSSAGGGGNSPLHF	TGTGCCAGCAGCTCGGCCGGTGGGGGGGGAAATTCACCCCTCCACTTT